This T cell receptor (beta chain) is drawn from a study of prognosis after radiotherapy for stage I lung cancer. The wider study: Patients (around 13 men, over five women) were aged about 50 to 84, median about 70 years.

This clonotype came up many times. The antigen remains undetermined. The CDR3 covers 15 residues. V shed 3 bases, J shed 4 bases, and the junction held 9 bases outside the gene matches. Germline V gives CDR1 MNHEY, CDR2 SMNVEV (reference sequence). From genomic DNA, two-round multiplex PCR was used to amplify TCR beta CDR3. Primers specific to each TRBV and TRBJ gene drove first-round PCR. MiXCR, applied by TCRdb to the multiplex PCR reads, yields one record per CDR3 protein. Here the sample spans 24,000 or so distinct CDR3 sequences, roughly two fifths being singletons. The study's findings and limits: When patients developed distant metastases, their Shannon entropy after stereotactic body radiation therapy was lower.

This chain uses TRBV27 with TRBJ2-7; TRBD2 matches at 7 bases. The receptor's source is a donor of 50 years or more with non-small cell lung cancer. The specimen comprised PBMCs, sampled before or after stereotactic body radiation therapy (not recorded which). The CDR3 region is CASSLSQVSGYEQYF. Here the CDR3 DNA reads TGTGCCAGCAGTTTGTCACAGGTTAGCGGGTACGAGCAGTACTTC.